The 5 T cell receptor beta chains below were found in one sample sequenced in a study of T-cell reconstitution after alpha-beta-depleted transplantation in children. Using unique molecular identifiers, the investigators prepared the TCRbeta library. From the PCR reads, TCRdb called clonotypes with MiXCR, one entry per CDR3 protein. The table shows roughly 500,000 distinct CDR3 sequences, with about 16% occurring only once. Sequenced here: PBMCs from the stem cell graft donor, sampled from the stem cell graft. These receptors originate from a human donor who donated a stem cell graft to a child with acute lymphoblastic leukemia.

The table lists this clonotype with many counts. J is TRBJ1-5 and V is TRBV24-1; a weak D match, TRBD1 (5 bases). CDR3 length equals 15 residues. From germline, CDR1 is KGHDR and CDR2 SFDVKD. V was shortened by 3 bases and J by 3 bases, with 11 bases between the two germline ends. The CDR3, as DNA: TGTGCCACCAGTGATACTCAGGGAGACAATCAGCCCCAGCATTTT. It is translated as CATSDTQGDNQPQHF.

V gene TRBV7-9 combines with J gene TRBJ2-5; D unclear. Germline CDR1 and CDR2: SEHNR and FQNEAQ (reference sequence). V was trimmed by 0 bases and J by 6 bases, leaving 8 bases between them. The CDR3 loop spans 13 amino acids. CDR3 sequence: CASSLATWQTQYF. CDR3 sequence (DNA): TGTGCCAGCAGCTTAGCGACCTGGCAGACCCAGTACTTC.

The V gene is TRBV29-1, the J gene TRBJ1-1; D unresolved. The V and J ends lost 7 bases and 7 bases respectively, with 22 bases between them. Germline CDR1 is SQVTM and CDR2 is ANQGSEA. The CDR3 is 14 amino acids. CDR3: CSGTAYGRAREAFF. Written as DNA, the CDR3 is TGCAGCGGGACGGCTTACGGCCGGGCTCGTGAAGCTTTCTTT.

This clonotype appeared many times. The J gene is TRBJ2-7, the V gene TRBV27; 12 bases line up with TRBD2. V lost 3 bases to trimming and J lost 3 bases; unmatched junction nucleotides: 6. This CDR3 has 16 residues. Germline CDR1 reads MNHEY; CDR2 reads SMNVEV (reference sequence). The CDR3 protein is CASSFTSGRISYEQYF. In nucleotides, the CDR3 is TGTGCCAGCAGTTTTACTAGCGGGAGGATCAGCTACGAGCAGTACTTC.

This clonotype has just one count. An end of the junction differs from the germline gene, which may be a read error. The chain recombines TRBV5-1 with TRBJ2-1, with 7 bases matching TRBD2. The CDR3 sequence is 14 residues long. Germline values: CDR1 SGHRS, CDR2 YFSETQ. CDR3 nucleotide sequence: TGCGCCAGCAGCTTGACGGGCGGGAGCAATGAGGAGTTCTTC. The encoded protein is CASSLTGGSNEEFF.